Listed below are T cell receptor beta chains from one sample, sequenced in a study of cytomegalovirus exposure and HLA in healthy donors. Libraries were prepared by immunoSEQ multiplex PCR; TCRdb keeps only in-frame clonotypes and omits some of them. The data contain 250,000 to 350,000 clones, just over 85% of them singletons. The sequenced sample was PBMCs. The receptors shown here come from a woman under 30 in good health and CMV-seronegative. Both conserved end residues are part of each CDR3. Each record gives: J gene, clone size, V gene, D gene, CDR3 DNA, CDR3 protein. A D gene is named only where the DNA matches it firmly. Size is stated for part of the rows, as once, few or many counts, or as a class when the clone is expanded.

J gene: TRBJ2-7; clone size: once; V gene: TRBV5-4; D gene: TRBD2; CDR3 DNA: TGTGCCAGCAGCTTGGATGGGACTAGTGTTGTCGGCTACGAGCAGTACTTC; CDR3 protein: CASSLDGTSVVGYEQYF
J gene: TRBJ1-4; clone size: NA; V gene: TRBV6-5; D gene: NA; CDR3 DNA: TGTGCCAGCAGTTACTTACAGGGTTCCGAAAAACTGTTTTTT; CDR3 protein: CASSYLQGSEKLFF
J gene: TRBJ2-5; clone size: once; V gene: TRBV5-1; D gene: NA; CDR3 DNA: TGCGCCAGCAGCTTGACCGACGAGGGGGACCAGTACTTC; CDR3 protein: CASSLTDEGDQYF
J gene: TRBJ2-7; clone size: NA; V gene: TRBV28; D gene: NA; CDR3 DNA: TGTGCCACCCGGACGGGGACCTACGAGCAGTACTTC; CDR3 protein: CATRTGTYEQYF
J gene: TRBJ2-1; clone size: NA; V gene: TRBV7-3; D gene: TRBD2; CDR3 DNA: TGTGCCAGCAGCAAACTAGCGGGAGGGGAATACAATGAGCAGTTCTTC; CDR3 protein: CASSKLAGGEYNEQFF
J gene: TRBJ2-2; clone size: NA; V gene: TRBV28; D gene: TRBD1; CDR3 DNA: TGTGCCAGCAGCCCGAGGCAGGGGGCCACCGGGGAGCTGTTTTTT; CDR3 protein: CASSPRQGATGELFF
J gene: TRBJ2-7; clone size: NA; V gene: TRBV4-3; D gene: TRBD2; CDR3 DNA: TGCGCCAGCAGCCAGCGAGCGGGAGCCCCCTACGAGCAGTACTTC; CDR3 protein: CASSQRAGAPYEQYF
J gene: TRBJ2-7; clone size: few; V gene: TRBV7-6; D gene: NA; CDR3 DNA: TGTGCCAGCAGCTTAGACGAGGCCTACGAGCAGTACTTC; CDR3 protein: CASSLDEAYEQYF
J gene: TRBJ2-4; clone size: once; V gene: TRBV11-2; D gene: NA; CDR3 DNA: TGTGCCAGCAGCTTAGATGGTAAGGTGGAGGTCATTCAGTACTTC; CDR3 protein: CASSLDGKVEVIQYF
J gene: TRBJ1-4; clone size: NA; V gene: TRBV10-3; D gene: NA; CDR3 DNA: TGTGCCATCAGTGAGTCCCCACAGGGAACTAATGAAAAACTGTTTTTT; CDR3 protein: CAISESPQGTNEKLFF
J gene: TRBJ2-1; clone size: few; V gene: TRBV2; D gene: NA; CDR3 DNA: TGTGCCAGCGGACTACAGGGGAATGAGCAGTTCTTC; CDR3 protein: CASGLQGNEQFF
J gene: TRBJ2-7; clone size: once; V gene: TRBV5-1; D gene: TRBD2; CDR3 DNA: TGCGCCAGCAGCTTGGGGCGGGAGAGTTCAGCCGGGCAGTACTTC; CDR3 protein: CASSLGRESSAGQYF
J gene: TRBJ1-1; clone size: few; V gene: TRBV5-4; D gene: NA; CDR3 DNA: TGTGCCAGCAGCCTGACAGATACTGAAGCTTTCTTT; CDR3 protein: CASSLTDTEAFF
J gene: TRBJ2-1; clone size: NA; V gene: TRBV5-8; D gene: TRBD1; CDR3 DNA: TGTGCCAGCACCACGCCGGGACAGTACAATGAGCAGTTCTTC; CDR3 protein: CASTTPGQYNEQFF
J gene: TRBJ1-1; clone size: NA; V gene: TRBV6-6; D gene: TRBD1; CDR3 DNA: TGTGCCAGCAGTTCCACAGGACAGGTTTTGAACACTGAAGCTTTCTTT; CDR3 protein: CASSSTGQVLNTEAFF
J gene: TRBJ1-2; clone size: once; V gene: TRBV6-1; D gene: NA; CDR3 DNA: TGTGCCAGCAGTGAAGGGGGCAGCTCGTTAGCTAACTATGGCTACACCTTC; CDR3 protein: CASSEGGSSLANYGYTF
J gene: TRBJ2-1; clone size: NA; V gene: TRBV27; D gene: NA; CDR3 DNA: TGTGCCAGCAGCTCTAGGAGGGGCCTCGGGGGAAATGAGCAGTTCTTC; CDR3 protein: CASSSRRGLGGNEQFF
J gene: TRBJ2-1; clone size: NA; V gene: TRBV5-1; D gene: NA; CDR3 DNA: TGCGCCAGCAGCCTTGCCTCACTGAGCTCCTACAATGAGCAGTTCTTC; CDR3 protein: CASSLASLSSYNEQFF
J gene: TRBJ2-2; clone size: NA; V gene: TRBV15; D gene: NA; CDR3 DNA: TGTGCCACCAGCAGATTTGGTAGTTCCGGGGAGCTGTTTTTT; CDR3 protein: CATSRFGSSGELFF
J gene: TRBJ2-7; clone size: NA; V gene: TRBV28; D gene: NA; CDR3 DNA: TGTGCCAGCAGGACAACAGGGATTTACGAGCAGTACTTC; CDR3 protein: CASRTTGIYEQYF
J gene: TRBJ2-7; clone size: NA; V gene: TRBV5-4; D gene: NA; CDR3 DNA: TGTGCCAGCAGCTTGGGTAGTGCCGAGCAGTACTTC; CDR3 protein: CASSLGSAEQYF
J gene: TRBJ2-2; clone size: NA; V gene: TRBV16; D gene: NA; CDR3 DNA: TGTGCCAGCAGCCAATCCCAAAGGGGAATCGGGGAGCTGTTTTTT; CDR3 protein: CASSQSQRGIGELFF
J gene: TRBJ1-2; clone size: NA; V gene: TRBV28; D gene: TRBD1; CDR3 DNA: TGTGCCAGCAGTTTAGGGGTAGGGCAGGGGGACTATGGCTACACCTTC; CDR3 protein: CASSLGVGQGDYGYTF
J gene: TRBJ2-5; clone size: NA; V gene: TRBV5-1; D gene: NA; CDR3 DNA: TGCGCCAGCAGCTCTTTGGAGGGCTTGAAGACCCAGTACTTC; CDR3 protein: CASSSLEGLKTQYF
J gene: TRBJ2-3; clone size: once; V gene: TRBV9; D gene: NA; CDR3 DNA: TGTGCCAGCAGCGTAGATTCGGAGATCGGTACGCAGTATTTT; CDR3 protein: CASSVDSEIGTQYF
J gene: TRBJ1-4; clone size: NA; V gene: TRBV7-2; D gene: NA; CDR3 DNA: TGTGCCAGCAGTAGCAGCGCGGTTTTCCGGGAAAAACTGTTTTTT; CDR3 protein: CASSSSAVFREKLFF
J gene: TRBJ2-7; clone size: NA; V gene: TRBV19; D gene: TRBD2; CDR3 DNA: TGTGCCAGTAGCTCCGGACTAGCATACGAGCAGTACTTC; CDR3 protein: CASSSGLAYEQYF
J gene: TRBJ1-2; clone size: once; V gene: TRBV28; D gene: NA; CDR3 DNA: TGTGCCAGCAGGGACAGCACTAACTATGGCTACACCTTC; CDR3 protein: CASRDSTNYGYTF
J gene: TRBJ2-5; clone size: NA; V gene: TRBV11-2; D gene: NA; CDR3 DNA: TGTGCCAGCAGTCCCAAAGGGCCGGGAGTCGGGGAGACCCAGTACTTC; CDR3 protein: CASSPKGPGVGETQYF
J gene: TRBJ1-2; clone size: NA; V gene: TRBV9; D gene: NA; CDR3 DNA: TGTGCCAGCAGCGAACAGGGTACCTATGGCTACACCTTC; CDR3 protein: CASSEQGTYGYTF
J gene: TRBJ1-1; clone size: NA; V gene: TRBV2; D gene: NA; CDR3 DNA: TGTGCCAGCAGTGAAGCAGGCGGGAGCGGGACTGAAGCTTTCTTT; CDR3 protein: CASSEAGGSGTEAFF
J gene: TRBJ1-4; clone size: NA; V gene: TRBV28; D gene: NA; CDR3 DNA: TGTGCCAGCAGCTCTGGACAAAGCACTAATGAAAAACTGTTTTTT; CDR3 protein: CASSSGQSTNEKLFF
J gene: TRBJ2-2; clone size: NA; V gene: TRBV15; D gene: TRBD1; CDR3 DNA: TGTGCCACCAGCAGTAGAACCGGGACAGGGTACCTCCCCTTCCCCGGGGAGCTGTTTTTT; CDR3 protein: CATSSRTGTGYLPFPGELFF
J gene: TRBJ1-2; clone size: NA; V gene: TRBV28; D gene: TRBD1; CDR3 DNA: TGTGCCAGCAGTCCCGATGCGGGCAGGGGGCGCGGATCTGGCTACACCTTC; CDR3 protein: CASSPDAGRGRGSGYTF
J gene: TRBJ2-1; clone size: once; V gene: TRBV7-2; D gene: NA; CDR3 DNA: TGTGCCAGCAGCCGACCCGGGTACAATGAGCAGTTCTTC; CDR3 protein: CASSRPGYNEQFF
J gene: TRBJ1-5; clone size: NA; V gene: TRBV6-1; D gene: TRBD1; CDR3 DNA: TGTGCCAGCAGCCTGACAGGGAGCCAGCCCCAGCATTTT; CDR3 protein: CASSLTGSQPQHF
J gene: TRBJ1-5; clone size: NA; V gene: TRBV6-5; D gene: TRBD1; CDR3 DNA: TGTGCCAGCAGTGCCCATACAGGGGCAGGGCAGCCCCAGCATTTT; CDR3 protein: CASSAHTGAGQPQHF
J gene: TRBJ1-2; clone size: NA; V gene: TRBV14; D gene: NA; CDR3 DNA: TGTGCCAGCAGCCAAGTCGGTGTTAACTATGGCTACACCTTC; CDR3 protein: CASSQVGVNYGYTF
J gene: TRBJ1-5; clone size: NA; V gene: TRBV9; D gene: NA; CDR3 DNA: TGTGCCAGCAGACAAACGGGAGGGCAGCCCCAGCATTTT; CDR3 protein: CASRQTGGQPQHF
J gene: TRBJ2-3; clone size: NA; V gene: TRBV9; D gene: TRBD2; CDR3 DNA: TGTGCCAGCAGCGCCGGGGGGACAGATACGCAGTATTTT; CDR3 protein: CASSAGGTDTQYF
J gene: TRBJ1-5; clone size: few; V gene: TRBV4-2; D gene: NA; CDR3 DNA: TGTGCCAGCAGCCAAGATGGGGACTGGGTTCGTAACGGCAATCAGCCCCAGCATTTT; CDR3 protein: CASSQDGDWVRNGNQPQHF
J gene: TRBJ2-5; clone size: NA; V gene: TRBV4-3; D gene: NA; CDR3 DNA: TGCGCCAGCAGCCAAGCTCCTCTGGCGGGGCCAGGGGAGACCCAGTACTTC; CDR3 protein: CASSQAPLAGPGETQYF
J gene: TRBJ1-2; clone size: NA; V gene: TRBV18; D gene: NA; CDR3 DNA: TGTGCCAGCTCACGGCAGGGAAACACGAATGGCTACACCTTC; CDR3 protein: CASSRQGNTNGYTF
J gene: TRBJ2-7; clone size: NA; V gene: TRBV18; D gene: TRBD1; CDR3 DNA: TGTGCCAGCTCGCAGCAGGGACAGGGAATTAACGAGCAGTACTTC; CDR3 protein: CASSQQGQGINEQYF
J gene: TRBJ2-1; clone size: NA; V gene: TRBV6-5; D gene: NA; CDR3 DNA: TGTGCCAGCAGTTCTAGCCTCGGGCAGTTCTTC; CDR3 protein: CASSSSLGQFF
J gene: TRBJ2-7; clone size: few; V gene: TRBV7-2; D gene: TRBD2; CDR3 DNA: TGTGCCAGCAGCCCACCCCCTGGTAGCGGGAAGAGGTACGAGCAGTACTTC; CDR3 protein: CASSPPPGSGKRYEQYF
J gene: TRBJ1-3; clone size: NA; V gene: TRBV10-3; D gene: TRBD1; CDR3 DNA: TGTGCCACCGGGACAGGGGAGCTCTCTGGAAACACCATATATTTT; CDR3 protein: CATGTGELSGNTIYF
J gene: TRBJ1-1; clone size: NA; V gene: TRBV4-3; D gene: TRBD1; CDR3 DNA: TGCGCCAGCAGCCAAGATCGCGGGACAGGGACTGAAGCTTTCTTT; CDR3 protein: CASSQDRGTGTEAFF
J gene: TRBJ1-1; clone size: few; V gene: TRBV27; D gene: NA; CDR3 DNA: TGTGCCAGCAGTCCGCAGGGGAGTTACACTGAAGCTTTCTTT; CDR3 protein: CASSPQGSYTEAFF
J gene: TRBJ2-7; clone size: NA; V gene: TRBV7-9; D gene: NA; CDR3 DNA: TGTGCCAGCAGGCAGGGTACCTACGAGCAGTACTTC; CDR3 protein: CASRQGTYEQYF
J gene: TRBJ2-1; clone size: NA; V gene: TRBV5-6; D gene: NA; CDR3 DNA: TGTGCCAGCAGCCTAGAAAACAATGAGCAGTTCTTC; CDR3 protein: CASSLENNEQFF
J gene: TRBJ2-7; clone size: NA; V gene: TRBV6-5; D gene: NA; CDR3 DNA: TGTGCCAGCAGTTACGGGGGGGGCACCTACGAGCAGTACTTC; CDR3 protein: CASSYGGGTYEQYF
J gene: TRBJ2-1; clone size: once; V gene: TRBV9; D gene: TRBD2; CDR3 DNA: TGTGCCAGCAGCGAGGGGTTAGCGGGAGATGTCTCCTCCTACAATGAGCAGTTCTTC; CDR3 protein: CASSEGLAGDVSSYNEQFF
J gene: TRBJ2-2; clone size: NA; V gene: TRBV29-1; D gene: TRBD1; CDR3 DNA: TGCAGCGTCCAAACTCACGGGACAGGGTCGACCGGGGAGCTGTTTTTT; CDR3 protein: CSVQTHGTGSTGELFF
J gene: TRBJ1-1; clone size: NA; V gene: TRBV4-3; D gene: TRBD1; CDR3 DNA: TGCGCCAGCGGGCGACAGGGCGGGAACACTGAAGCTTTCTTT; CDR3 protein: CASGRQGGNTEAFF